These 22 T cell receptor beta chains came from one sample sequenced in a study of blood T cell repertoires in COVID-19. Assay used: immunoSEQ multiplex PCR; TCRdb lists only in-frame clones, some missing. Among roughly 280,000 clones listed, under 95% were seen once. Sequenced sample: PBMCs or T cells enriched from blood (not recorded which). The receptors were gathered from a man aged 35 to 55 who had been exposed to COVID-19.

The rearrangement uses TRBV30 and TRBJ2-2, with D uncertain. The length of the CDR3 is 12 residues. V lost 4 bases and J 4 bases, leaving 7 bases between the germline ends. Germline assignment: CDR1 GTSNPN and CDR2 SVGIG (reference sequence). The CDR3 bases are TGTGCCTGGACTTGGAGCACCGGGGAGCTGTTTTTT. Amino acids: CAWTWSTGELFF. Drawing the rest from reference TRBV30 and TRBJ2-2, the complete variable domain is SQTIHQWPATLVQPVGSPLSLECTVEGTSNPNLYWYRQAAGRGLQLLFYSVGIGQISSEVPQNLSASRPQDRQFILSSKKLLLSDSGFYLCAWTWSTGELFFGEGSRLTVL.

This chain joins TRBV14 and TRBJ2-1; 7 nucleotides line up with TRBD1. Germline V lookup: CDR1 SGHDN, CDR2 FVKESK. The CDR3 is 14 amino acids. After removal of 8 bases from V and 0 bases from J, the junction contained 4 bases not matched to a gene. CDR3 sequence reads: CASRWTGSYNEQFF. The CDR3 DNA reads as TGTGCCAGCCGATGGACAGGCTCCTACAATGAGCAGTTCTTC.

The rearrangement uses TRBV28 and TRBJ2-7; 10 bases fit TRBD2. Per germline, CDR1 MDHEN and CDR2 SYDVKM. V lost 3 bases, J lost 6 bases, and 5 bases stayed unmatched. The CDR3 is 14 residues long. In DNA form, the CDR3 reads TGTGCCAGCAGTTTTAGTCTAGCGGGAGTCGAGCAGTACTTC. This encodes CASSFSLAGVEQYF.

The CDR3 coding sequence is TGTGCCAGCAGCTTAGCTAGCAATGCTGAGCAGTTCTTC. It yields the protein CASSLASNAEQFF. The chain recombines TRBV11-2 with TRBJ2-1; TRBD2 might be the D (5 bases). CDR1 is SGHAT, CDR2 FQNNGV, per germline. The V end was cut by 1 base, the J end by 9 bases, with 10 bases between. This CDR3 has 13 amino acids.

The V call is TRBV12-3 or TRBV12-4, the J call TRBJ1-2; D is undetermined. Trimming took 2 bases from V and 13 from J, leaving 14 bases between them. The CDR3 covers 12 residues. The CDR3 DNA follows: TGTGCCAGCAGTTTAATCAAATTCGGGAGCACCTTC. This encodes CASSLIKFGSTF.

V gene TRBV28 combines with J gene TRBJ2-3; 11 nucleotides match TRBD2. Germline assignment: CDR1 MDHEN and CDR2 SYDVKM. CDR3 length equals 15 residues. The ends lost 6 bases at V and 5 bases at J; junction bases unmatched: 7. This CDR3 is CASRVAGGPEDTQYF. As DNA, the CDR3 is TGTGCCAGCAGGGTAGCGGGAGGGCCGGAAGATACGCAGTATTTT.

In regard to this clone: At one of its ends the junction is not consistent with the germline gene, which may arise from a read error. CDR3 sequence reads: CASSLRLRETQYF. DNA for the CDR3: TGTGCTAGCAGCTTAAGACTTCGAGAGACCCAGTACTTC. This sequence joins TRBV7-7 and TRBJ2-5; D unresolved. Germline loops: CDR1 SSHAT, CDR2 FNYEAQ (reference sequence). This CDR3 has 13 residues.

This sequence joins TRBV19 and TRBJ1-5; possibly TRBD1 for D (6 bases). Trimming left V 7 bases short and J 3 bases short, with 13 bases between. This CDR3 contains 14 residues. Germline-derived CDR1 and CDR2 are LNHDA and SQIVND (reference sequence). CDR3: CASMNTGYNQPQHF. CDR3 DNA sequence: TGTGCCAGTATGAACACAGGGTACAATCAGCCCCAGCATTTT.

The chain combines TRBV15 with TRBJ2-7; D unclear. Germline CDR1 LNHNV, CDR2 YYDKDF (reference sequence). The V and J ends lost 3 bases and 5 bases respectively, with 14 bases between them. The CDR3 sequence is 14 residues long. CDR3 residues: CATSSGPKLDEQYF. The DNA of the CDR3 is TGTGCCACCAGCAGTGGCCCCAAATTGGACGAGCAGTACTTC.

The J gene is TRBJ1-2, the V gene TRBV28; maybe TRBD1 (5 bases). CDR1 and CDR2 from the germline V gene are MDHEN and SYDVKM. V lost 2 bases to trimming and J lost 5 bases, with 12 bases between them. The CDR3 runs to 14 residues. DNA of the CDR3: TGTGCCAGCAGTTTAATGGCAGGGCGTTATGGCTACACCTTC. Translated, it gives CASSLMAGRYGYTF.

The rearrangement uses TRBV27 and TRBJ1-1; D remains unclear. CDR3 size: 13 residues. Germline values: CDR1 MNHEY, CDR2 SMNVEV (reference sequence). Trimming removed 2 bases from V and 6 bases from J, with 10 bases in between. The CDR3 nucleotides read TGTGCCAGCAGTTTAATAGGAGGGTCTGAAGCTTTCTTT. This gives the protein CASSLIGGSEAFF.

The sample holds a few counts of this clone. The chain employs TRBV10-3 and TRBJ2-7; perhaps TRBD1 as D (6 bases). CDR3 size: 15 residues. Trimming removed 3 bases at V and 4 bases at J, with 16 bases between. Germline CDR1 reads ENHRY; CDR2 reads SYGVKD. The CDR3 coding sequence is TGTGCCATCAGTGATTCCGGGACCACAGGGTACGAGCAGTACTTC. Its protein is CAISDSGTTGYEQYF.

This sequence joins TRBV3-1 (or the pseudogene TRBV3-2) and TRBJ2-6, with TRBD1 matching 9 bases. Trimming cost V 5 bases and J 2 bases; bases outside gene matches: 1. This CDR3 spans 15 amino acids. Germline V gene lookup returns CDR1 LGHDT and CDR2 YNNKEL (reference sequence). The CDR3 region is CASSGDRAGANVLTF. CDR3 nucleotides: TGTGCCAGCAGCGGGGACAGGGCTGGGGCCAACGTCCTGACTTTC.

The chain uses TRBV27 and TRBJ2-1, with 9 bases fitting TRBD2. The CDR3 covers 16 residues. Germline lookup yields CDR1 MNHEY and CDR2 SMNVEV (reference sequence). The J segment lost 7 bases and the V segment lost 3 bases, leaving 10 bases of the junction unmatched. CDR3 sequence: CASSFLSGSSFNEQFF. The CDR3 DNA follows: TGTGCCAGCAGTTTCCTTAGCGGGAGCTCGTTTAATGAGCAGTTCTTC.

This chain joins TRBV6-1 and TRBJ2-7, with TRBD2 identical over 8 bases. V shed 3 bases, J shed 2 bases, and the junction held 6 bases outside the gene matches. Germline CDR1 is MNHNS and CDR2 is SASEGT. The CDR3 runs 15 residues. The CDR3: CASSDTSGGPYEQYF. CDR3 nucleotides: TGTGCCAGCAGTGATACTTCGGGAGGGCCCTACGAGCAGTACTTC.

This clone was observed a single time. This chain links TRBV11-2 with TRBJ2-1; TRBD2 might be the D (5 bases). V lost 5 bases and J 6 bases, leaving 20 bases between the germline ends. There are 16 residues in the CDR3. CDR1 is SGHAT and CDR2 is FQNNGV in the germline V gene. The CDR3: CASSPSLFRGINEQFF. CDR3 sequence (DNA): TGTGCCAGCAGCCCCAGCCTTTTCCGAGGGATCAATGAGCAGTTCTTC.

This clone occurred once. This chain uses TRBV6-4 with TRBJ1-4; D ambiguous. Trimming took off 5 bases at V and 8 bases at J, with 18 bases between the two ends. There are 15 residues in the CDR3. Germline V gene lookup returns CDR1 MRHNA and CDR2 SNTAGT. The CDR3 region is CASSPRRGIGEKLFF. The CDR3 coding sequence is TGTGCCAGCAGTCCTCGAAGAGGAATCGGGGAAAAACTGTTTTTT.

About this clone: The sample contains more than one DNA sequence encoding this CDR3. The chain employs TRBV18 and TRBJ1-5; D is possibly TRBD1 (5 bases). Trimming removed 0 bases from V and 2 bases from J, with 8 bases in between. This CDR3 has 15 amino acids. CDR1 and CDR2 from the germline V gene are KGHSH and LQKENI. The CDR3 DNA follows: TGTGCCAGCTCACCACCGGGAGGGGGCAATCAGCCCCAGCATTTT. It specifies CASSPPGGGNQPQHF.

CDR3 bases: TGTGCCAGCAGTTTATCGTTTCAGGGCAGCAATCAGCCCCAGCATTTT. Translation gives CASSLSFQGSNQPQHF. V gene TRBV27 combines with J gene TRBJ1-5, with D tentatively TRBD1 (5 bases). V was shortened by 0 bases and J by 1 base, with 10 bases between the two germline ends. The germline CDR1 and CDR2 sequences are MNHEY and SMNVEV (reference sequence). This CDR3 comprises 16 residues.

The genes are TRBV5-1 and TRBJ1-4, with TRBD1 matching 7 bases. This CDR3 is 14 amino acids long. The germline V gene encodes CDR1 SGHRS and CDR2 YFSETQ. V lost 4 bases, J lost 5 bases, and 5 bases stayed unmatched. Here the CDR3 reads CASSPGQPNEKLFF. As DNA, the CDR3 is TGCGCCAGCAGCCCGGGACAGCCGAATGAAAAACTGTTTTTT. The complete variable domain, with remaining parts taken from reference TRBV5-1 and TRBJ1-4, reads KAGVTQTPRYLIKTRGQQVTLSCSPISGHRSVSWYQQTPGQGLQFLFEYFSETQRNKGNFPGRFSGRQFSNSRSEMNVSTLELGDSALYLCASSPGQPNEKLFFGSGTQLSVL.

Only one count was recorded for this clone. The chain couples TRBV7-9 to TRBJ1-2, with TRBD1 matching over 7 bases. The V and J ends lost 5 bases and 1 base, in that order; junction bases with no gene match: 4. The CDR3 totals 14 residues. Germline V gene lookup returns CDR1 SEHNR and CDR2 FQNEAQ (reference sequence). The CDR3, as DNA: TGTGCCAGCAGCACGGGACAGAATAACTATGGCTACACCTTC. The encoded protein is CASSTGQNNYGYTF. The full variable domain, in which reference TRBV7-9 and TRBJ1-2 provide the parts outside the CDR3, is DTGVSQNPRHKITKRGQNVTFRCDPISEHNRLYWYRQTLGQGPEFLTYFQNEAQLEKSRLLSDRFSAERPKGSFSTLEIQRTEQGDSAMYLCASSTGQNNYGYTFGSGTRLTVV.

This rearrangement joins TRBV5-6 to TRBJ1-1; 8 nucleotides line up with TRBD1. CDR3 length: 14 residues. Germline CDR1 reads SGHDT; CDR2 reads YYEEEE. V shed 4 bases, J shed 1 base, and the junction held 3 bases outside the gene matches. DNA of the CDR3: TGTGCCAGCAGCCCGACAGGGGAGAACACTGAAGCTTTCTTT. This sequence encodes CASSPTGENTEAFF.